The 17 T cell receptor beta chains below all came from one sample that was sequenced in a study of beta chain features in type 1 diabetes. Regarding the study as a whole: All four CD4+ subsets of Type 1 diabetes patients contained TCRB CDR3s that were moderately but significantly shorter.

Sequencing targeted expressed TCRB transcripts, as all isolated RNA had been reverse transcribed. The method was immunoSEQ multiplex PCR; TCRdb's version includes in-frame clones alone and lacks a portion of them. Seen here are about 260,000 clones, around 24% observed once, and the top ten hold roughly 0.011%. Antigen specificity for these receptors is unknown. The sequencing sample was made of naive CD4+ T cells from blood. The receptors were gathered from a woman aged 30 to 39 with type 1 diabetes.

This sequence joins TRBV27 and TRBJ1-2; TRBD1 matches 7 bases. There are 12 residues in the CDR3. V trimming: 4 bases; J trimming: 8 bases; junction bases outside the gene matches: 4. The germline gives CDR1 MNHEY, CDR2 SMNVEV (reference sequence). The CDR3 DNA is TGTGCCAGCAGTTCCGCGACAGGGGGCTACACCTTC. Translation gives CASSSATGGYTF.

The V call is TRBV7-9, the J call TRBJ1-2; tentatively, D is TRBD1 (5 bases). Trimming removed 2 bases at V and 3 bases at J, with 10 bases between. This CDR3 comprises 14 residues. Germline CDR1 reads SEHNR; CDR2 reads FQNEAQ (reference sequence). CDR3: CASSLTGEDYGYTF. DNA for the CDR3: TGTGCCAGCAGCTTAACAGGCGAGGACTATGGCTACACCTTC. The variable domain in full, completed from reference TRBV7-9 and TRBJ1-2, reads DTGVSQNPRHKITKRGQNVTFRCDPISEHNRLYWYRQTLGQGPEFLTYFQNEAQLEKSRLLSDRFSAERPKGSFSTLEIQRTEQGDSAMYLCASSLTGEDYGYTFGSGTRLTVV.

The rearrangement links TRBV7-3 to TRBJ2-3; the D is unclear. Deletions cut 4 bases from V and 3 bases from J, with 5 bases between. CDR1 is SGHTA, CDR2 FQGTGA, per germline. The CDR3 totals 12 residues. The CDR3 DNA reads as TGTGCCAGCAGCTGGGCTACAGATACGCAGTATTTT. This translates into CASSWATDTQYF.

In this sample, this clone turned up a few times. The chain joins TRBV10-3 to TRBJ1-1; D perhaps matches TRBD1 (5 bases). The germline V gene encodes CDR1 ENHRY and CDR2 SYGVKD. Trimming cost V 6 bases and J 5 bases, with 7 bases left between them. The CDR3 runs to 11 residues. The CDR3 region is CAIRGPTEAFF. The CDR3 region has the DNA TGTGCCATCAGGGGGCCGACTGAAGCTTTCTTT.

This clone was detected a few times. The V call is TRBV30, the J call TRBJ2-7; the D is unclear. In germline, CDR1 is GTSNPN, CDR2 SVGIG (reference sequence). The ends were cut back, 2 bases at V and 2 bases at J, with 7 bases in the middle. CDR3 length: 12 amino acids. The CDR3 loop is CAWSYGTYEQYF. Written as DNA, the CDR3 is TGTGCCTGGAGTTATGGCACCTACGAGCAGTACTTC.

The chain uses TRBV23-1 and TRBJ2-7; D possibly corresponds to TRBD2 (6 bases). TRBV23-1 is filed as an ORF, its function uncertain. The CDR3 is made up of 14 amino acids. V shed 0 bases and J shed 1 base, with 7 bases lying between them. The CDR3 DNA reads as TGCGCCAGCAGTCAATCCCGGGGGTCCTACGAGCAGTACTTC. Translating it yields CASSQSRGSYEQYF.

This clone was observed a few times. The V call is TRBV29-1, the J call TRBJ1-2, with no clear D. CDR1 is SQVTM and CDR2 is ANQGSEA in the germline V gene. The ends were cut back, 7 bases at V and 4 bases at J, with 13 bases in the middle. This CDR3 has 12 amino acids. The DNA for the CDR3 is TGCAGCGCAGGCGGGGTCGGCTATGGCTACACCTTC. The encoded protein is CSAGGVGYGYTF.

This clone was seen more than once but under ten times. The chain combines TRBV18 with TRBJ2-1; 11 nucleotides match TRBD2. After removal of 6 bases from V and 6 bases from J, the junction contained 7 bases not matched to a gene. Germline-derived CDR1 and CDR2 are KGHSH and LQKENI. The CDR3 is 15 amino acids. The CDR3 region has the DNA TGTGCCAGCTCTAAACCGGGACTAGCGGCCAATGAGCAGTTCTTC. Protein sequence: CASSKPGLAANEQFF.

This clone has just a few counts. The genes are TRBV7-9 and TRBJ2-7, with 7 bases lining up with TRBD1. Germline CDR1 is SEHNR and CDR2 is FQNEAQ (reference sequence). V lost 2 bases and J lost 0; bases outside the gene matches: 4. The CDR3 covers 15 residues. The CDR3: CASSLRDRDSYEQYF. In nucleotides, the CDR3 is TGTGCCAGCAGCTTAAGGGACAGAGACTCCTACGAGCAGTACTTC. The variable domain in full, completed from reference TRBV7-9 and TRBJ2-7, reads DTGVSQNPRHKITKRGQNVTFRCDPISEHNRLYWYRQTLGQGPEFLTYFQNEAQLEKSRLLSDRFSAERPKGSFSTLEIQRTEQGDSAMYLCASSLRDRDSYEQYFGPGTRLTVT.

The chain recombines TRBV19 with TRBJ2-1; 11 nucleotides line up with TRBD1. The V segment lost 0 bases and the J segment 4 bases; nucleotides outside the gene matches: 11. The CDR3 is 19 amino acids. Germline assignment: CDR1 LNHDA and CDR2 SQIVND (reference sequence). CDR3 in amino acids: CASSIDHYRTGGRYNEQFF. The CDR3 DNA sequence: TGTGCCAGTAGTATAGATCATTATAGGACAGGGGGCAGGTACAATGAGCAGTTCTTC.

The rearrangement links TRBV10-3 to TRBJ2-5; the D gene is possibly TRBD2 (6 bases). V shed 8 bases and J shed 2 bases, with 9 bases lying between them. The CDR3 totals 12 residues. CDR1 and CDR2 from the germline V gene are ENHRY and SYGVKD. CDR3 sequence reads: CAIGGSQETQYF. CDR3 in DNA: TGTGCCATCGGGGGGAGTCAAGAGACCCAGTACTTC.

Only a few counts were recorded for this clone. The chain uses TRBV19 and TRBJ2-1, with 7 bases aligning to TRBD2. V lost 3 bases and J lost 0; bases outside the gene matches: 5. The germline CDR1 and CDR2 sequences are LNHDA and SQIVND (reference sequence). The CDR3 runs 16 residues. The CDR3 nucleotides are TGTGCCAGTAGTATGCAGGGCGGGAGCTCCTACAATGAGCAGTTCTTC. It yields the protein CASSMQGGSSYNEQFF.

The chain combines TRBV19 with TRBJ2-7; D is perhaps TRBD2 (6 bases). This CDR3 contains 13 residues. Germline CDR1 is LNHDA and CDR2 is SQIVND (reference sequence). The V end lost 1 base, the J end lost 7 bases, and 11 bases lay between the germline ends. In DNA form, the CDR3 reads TGTGCCAGTAGTATAGGTCAGGGAGGTGAGCAGTACTTC. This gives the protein CASSIGQGGEQYF.

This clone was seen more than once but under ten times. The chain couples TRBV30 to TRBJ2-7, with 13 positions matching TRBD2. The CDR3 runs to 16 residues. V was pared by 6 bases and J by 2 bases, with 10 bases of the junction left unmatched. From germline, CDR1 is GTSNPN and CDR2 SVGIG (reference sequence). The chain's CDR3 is CACGTSGNNRAYEQYF. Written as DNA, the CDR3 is TGTGCCTGCGGGACTAGCGGGAACAATCGGGCCTACGAGCAGTACTTC.

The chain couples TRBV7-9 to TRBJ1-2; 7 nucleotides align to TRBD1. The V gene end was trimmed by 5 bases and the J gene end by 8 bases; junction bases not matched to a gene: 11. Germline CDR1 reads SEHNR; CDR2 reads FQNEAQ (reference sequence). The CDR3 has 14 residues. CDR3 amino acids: CASSSDRVLRGYTF. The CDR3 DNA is TGTGCCAGCAGCAGTGACAGGGTCCTCCGGGGCTACACCTTC. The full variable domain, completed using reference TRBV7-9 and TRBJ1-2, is DTGVSQNPRHKITKRGQNVTFRCDPISEHNRLYWYRQTLGQGPEFLTYFQNEAQLEKSRLLSDRFSAERPKGSFSTLEIQRTEQGDSAMYLCASSSDRVLRGYTFGSGTRLTVV.

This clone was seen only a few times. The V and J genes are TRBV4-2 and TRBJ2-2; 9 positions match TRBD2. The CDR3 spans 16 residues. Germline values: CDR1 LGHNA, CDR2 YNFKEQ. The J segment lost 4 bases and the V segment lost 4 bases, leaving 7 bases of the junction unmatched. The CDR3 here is CASSPLAGSPTGELFF. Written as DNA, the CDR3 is TGTGCCAGCAGCCCCCTAGCGGGATCTCCCACCGGGGAGCTGTTTTTT.

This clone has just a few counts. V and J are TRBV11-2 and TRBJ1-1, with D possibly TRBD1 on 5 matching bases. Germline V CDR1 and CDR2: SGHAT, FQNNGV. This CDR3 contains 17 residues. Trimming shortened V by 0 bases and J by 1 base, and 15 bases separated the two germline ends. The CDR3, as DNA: TGTGCCAGCAGCTTAGATGGCGGGGGTTTGACGAACACTGAAGCTTTCTTT. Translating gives CASSLDGGGLTNTEAFF. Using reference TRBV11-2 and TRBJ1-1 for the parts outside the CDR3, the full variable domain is EAGVAQSPRYKIIEKRQSVAFWCNPISGHATLYWYQQILGQGPKLLIQFQNNGVVDDSQLPKDRFSAERLKGVDSTLKIQPAKLEDSAVYLCASSLDGGGLTNTEAFFGQGTRLTVV.